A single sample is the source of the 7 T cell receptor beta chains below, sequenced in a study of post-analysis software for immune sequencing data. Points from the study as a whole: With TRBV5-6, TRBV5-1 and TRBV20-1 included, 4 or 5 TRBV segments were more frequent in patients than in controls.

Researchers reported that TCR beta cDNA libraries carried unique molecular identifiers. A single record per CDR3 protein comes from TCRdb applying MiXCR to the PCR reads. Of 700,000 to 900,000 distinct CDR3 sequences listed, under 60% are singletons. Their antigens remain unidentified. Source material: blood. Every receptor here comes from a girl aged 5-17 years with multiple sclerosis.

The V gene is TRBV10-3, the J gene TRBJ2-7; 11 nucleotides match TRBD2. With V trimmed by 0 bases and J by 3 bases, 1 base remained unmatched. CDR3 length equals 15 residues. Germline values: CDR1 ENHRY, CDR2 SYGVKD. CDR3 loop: CAISESLAGGYEQYF. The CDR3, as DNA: TGTGCCATCAGTGAGTCGCTAGCGGGGGGCTACGAGCAGTACTTC.

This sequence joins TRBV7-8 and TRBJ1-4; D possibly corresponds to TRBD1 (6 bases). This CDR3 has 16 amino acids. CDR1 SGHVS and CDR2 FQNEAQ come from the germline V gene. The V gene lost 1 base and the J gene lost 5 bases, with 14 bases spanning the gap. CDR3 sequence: CASSLGQGQRNEKLFF. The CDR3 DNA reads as TGTGCCAGCAGCTTAGGGCAGGGGCAAAGAAATGAAAAACTGTTTTTT.

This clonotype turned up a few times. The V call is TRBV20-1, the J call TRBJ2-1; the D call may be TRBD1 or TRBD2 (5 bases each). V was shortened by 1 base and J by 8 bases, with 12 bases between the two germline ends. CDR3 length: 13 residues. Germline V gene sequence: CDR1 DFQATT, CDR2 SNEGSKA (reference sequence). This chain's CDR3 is CSARAGRGDEQFF. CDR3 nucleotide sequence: TGCAGTGCTAGAGCGGGAAGGGGCGATGAGCAGTTCTTC.

The CDR3: CSAGRWGRGGNIYGYTF. The CDR3 DNA reads TGCAGTGCCGGCCGATGGGGGCGGGGAGGTAATATCTATGGCTACACCTTC. The V and J genes are TRBV20-1 and TRBJ1-2, with D possibly being TRBD1 (6 bases). Deletions cut 6 bases from V and 4 bases from J, with 27 bases between. The CDR3 loop spans 17 amino acids. Germline values: CDR1 DFQATT, CDR2 SNEGSKA (reference sequence).

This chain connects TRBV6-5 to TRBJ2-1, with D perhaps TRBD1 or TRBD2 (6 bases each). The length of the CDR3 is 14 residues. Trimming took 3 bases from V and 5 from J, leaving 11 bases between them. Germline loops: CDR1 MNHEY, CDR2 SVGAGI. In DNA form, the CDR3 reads TGTGCCAGCAGTTATCAGGGGACTCACAATGAGCAGTTCTTC. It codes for CASSYQGTHNEQFF.

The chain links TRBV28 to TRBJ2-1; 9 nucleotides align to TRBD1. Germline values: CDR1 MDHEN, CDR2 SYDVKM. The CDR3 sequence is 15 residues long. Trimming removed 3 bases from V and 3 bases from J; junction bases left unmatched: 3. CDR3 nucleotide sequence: TGTGCCAGCAGTTTCCCGGGACAGGGCTACAATGAGCAGTTCTTC. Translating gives CASSFPGQGYNEQFF. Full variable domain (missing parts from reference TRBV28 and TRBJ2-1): DVKVTQSSRYLVKRTGEKVFLECVQDMDHENMFWYRQDPGLGLRLIYFSYDVKMKEKGDIPEGYSVSREKKERFSLILESASTNQTSMYLCASSFPGQGYNEQFFGPGTRLTVL.

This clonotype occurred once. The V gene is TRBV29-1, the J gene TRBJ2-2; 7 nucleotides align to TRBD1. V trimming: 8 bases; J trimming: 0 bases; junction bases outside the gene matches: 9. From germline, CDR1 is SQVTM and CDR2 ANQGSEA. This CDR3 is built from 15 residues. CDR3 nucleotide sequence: TGCAGCTGTTACTCGGGACAGACGAACACCGGGGAGCTGTTTTTT. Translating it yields CSCYSGQTNTGELFF.